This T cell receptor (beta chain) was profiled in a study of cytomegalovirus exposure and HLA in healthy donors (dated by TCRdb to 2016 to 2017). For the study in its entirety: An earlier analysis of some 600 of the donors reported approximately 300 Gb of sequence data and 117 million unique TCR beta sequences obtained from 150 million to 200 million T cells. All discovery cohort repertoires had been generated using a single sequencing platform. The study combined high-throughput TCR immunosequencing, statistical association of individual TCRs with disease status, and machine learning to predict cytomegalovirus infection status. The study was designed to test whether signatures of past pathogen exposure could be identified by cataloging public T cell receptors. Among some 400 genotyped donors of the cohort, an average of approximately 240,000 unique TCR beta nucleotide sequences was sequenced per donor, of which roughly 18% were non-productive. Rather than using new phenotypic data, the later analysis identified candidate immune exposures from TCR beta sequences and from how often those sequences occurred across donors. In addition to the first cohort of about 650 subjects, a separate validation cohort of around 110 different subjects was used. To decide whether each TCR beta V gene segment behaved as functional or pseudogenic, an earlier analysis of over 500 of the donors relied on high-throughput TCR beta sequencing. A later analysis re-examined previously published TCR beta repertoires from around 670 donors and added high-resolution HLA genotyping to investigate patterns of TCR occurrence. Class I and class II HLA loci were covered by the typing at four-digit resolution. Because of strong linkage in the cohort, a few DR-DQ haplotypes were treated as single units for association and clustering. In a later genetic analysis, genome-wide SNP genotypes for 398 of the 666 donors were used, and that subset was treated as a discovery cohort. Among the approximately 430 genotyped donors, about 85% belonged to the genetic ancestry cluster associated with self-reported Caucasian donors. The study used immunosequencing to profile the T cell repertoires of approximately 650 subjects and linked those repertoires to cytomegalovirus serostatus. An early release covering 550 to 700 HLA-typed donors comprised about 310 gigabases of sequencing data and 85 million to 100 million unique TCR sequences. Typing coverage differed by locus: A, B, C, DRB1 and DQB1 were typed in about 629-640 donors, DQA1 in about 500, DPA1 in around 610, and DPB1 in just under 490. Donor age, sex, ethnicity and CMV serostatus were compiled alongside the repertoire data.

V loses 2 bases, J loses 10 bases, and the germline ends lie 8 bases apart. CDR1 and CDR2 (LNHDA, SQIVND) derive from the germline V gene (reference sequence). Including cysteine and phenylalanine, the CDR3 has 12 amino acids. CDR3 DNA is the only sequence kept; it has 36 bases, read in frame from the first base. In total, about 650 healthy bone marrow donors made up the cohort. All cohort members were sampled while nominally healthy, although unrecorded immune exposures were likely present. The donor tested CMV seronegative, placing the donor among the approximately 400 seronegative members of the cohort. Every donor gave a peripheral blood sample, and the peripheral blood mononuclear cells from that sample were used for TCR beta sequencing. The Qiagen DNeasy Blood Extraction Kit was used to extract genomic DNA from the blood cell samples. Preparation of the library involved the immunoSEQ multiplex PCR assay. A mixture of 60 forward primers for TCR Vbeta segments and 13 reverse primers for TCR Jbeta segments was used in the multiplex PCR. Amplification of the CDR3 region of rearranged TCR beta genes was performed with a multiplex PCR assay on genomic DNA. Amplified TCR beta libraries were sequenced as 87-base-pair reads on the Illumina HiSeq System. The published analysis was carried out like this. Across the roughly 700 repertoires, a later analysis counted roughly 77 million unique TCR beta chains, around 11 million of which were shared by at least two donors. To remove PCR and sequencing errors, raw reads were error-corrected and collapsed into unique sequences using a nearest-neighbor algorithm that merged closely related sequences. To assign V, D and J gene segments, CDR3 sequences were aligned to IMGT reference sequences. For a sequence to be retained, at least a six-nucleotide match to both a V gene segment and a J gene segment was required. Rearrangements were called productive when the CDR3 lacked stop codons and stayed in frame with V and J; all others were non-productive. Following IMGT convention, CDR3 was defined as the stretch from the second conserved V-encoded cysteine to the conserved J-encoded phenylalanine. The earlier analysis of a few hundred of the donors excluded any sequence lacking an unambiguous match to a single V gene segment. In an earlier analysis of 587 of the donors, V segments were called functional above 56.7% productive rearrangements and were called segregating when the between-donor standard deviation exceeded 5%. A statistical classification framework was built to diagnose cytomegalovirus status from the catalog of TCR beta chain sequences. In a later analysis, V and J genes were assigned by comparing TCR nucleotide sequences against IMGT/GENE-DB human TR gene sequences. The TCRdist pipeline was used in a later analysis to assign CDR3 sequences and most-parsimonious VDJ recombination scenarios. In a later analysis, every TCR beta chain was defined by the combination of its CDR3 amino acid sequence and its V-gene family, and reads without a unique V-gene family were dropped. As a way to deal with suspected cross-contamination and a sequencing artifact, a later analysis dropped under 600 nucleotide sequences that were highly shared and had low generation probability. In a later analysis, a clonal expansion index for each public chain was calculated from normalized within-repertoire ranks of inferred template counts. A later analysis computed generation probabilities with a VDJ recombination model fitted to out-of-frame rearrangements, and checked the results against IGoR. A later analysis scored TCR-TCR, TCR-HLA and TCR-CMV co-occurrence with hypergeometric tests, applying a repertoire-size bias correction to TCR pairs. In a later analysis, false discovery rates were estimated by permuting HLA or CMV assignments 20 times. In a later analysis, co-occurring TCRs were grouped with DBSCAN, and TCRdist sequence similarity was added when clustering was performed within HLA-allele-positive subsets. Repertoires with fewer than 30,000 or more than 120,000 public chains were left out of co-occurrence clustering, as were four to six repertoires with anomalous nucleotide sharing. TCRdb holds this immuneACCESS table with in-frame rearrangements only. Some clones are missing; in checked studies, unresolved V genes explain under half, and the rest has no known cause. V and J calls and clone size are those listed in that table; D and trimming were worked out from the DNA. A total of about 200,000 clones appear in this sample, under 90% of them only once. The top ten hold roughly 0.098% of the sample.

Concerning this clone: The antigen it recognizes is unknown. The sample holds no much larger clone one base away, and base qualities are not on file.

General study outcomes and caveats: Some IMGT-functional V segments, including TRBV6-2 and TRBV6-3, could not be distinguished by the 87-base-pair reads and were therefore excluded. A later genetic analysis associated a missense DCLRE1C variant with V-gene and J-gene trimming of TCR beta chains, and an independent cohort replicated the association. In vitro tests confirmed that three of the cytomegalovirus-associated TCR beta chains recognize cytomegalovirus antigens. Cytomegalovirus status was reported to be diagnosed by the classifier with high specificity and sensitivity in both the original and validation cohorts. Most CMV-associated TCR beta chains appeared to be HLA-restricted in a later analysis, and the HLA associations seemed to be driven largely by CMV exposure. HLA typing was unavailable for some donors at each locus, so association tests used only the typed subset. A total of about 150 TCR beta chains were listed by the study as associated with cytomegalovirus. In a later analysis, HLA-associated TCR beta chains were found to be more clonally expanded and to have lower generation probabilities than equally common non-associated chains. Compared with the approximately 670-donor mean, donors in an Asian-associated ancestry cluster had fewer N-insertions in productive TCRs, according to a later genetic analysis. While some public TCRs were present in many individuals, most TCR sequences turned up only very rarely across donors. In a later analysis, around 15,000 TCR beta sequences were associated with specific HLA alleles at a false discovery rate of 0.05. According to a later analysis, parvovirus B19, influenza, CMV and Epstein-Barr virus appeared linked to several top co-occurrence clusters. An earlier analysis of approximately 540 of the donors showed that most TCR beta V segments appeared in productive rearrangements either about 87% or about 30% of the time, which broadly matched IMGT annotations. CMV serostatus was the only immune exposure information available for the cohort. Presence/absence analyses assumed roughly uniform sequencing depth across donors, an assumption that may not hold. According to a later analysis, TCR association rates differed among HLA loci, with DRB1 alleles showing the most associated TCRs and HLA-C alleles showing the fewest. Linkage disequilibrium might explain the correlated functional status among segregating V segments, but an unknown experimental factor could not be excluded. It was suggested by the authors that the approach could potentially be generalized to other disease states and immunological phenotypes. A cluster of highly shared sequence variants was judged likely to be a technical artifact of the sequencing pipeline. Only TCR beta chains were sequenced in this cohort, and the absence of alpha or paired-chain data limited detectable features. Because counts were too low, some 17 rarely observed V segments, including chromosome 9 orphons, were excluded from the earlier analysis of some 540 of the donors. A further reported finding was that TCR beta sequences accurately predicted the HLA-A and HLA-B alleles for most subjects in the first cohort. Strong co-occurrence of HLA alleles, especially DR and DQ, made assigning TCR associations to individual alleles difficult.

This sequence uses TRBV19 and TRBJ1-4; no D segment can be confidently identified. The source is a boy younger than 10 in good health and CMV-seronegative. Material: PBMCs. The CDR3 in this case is CASSISTGKLFF. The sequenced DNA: TGTGCCAGTAGTATATCCACTGGAAAACTGTTTTTT.